This TCR beta chain was recorded in a study of TIL therapy for anti-PD-1-resistant metastatic lung cancer. In the study overall: Median tumor PD-L1 proportion score was about 5.9%.

The immunoSEQ assay was v3. Repertoires were generated with immunoSEQ multiplex PCR, while TCRdb's copy carries only in-frame clones and drops some. In the table there are 50,000 to 65,000 clones, 55% to 70% of which are singletons. This CDR3 has 12 amino acids. V lost 7 bases, J lost 1 base, and 8 bases lay in between. Germline assignment: CDR1 SGHRS and CDR2 YFSETQ. The time point: pre-treatment sample, taken before nivolumab and TIL therapy. The genes are TRBV5-1 and TRBJ1-2; D unclear. The source of this sequence is a person aged 25-85 years with non-small cell lung cancer. The sample was blood, taken at baseline. Here the CDR3 reads CASRENNYGYTF. DNA for the CDR3: TGCGCCAGCCGGGAGAATAACTATGGCTACACCTTC.